This passage covers 28 T cell receptor beta chains from one sample sequenced in a study of OX40 agonist ivuxolimab in advanced cancers. Data came from immunoSEQ multiplex PCR; TCRdb stores just in-frame clones and leaves some out. The table has around 45,000 clones, 75% to 80% seen once; the top ten hold 2.6%. The sequenced sample was CD4+ or CD8+ T cells sorted from blood, obtained in a trial of the OX40 agonist ivuxolimab. The source is an adult with an advanced solid tumor such as melanoma, head and neck, liver or kidney cancer.

V is TRBV14 and J is TRBJ2-1; 7 bases map to TRBD2. Per germline, CDR1 SGHDN and CDR2 FVKESK. The CDR3 length is 13 residues. The V gene end was trimmed by 4 bases and the J gene end by 7 bases; junction bases not matched to a gene: 4. The CDR3 loop is CASSRRGGNEQFF. CDR3 nucleotides: TGTGCCAGCAGCCGTCGCGGGGGAAATGAGCAGTTCTTC.

About this clone: The sample holds other DNA sequences that translate to the same CDR3. The gene calls are TRBV28 and TRBJ2-6; unclear D gene. V lost 6 bases and J lost 0, with 15 bases in between. The CDR3 is 17 amino acids. CDR1 is MDHEN, CDR2 SYDVKM, per germline. The CDR3 DNA is TGTGCCAGCAGCCCCCAGTGGCTACACTCTGGGGCCAACGTCCTGACTTTC. This codes for CASSPQWLHSGANVLTF.

This clone was recorded once. The chain couples TRBV2 to TRBJ2-7; TRBD2 agrees at 9 bases. This CDR3 contains 15 residues. V was pared by 7 bases and J by 5 bases, with 12 bases of the junction left unmatched. The germline gives CDR1 SNHLY, CDR2 FYNNEI. Written as DNA, the CDR3 is TGTGCCAGCATTCCCGGTAGCGGGAGTACCCACGAGCAGTACTTC. Its protein is CASIPGSGSTHEQYF.

This clone was found a few times. The gene calls are TRBV6-6 and TRBJ2-3; 9 bases match TRBD2. The germline gives CDR1 MNHNY, CDR2 SVGAGI (reference sequence). This CDR3 contains 15 residues. J gave up 5 bases and V 5 bases, and 8 bases lay outside the gene matches. The CDR3 loop reads CASSPSGRPIDTQYF. CDR3 nucleotide sequence: TGTGCCAGCAGTCCCAGCGGGAGGCCGATAGATACGCAGTATTTT.

The CDR3 sequence is CASTFRGDGRQYF. For the CDR3, the DNA is TGTGCCAGCACATTCAGGGGGGACGGTAGGCAGTACTTC. The chain combines TRBV7-9 with TRBJ2-7; D is possibly TRBD1 (7 bases). The CDR3 length is 13 residues. Per the germline V gene, CDR1 is SEHNR and CDR2 is FQNEAQ (reference sequence). Trimming removed 7 bases from V and 9 bases from J, with 19 bases in between.

The chain has TRBV9 and TRBJ2-5, with TRBD1 identical over 10 bases. V trimming: 0 bases; J trimming: 8 bases; junction bases outside the gene matches: 4. This CDR3 has 14 residues. The germline gives CDR1 SGDLS, CDR2 YYNGEE. The CDR3: CASSVEGQGLTQYF. The CDR3 bases are TGTGCCAGCAGCGTAGAGGGACAGGGGTTAACCCAGTACTTC.

The chain links TRBV7-9 to TRBJ1-5; D not resolved. Germline-derived CDR1 and CDR2 are SEHNR and FQNEAQ (reference sequence). The V end lost 4 bases, the J end lost 5 bases, and 12 bases lay between the germline ends. The CDR3 loop spans 14 amino acids. CDR3 DNA: TGTGCCAGCAGCTCGCCAGGTGGGGATCAGCCCCAGCATTTT. As protein: CASSSPGGDQPQHF.

This clone was seen ten or more times. The V gene is TRBV5-1, the J gene TRBJ2-2; no reliable D call. V was cut by 0 bases and J by 3 bases, with 6 bases left in between. The CDR3 is made up of 14 amino acids. Germline CDR1 reads SGHRS; CDR2 reads YFSETQ. The CDR3 sequence is CASSLGSYTGELFF. The DNA of the CDR3 is TGCGCCAGCAGCTTGGGGTCCTACACCGGGGAGCTGTTTTTT.

CDR3 in amino acids: CASSFNEGTEAFF. The CDR3 nucleotides are TGTGCCAGCAGCTTTAACGAGGGAACTGAAGCTTTCTTT. V gene TRBV6-1 combines with J gene TRBJ1-1; D gene ambiguous. Trimming removed 6 bases from V and 5 bases from J, with 13 bases in between. The CDR3 contains 13 residues. The germline gives CDR1 MNHNS, CDR2 SASEGT.

This clone was detected only a few times. The V and J genes are TRBV19 and TRBJ2-3; TRBD1 matches at 11 bases. The germline CDR1 and CDR2 sequences are LNHDA and SQIVND (reference sequence). The CDR3 contains 15 residues. After removal of 7 bases from V and 4 bases from J, the junction contained 7 bases not matched to a gene. DNA for the CDR3: TGTGCCAGTACCCCTGGGGACAGGGGGTCAGATACGCAGTATTTT. Protein product: CASTPGDRGSDTQYF.

The chain couples TRBV2 to TRBJ2-3; TRBD1 aligns across 8 bases. Germline loops: CDR1 SNHLY, CDR2 FYNNEI. The V and J ends lost 3 bases and 8 bases, in that order; junction bases with no gene match: 10. The CDR3 has 15 amino acids. Here the CDR3 DNA reads TGTGCCAGCAGTGATTTCGACAGGGGTCTCGGTACGCAGTATTTT. Protein sequence: CASSDFDRGLGTQYF.

This sequence joins TRBV6-1 and TRBJ2-3; a weak D match, TRBD2 (6 bases). V was cut by 6 bases and J by 0 bases, with 13 bases left in between. CDR3 size: 15 residues. Germline assignment: CDR1 MNHNS and CDR2 SASEGT. CDR3 DNA: TGTGCCAGCAGGGCCGGGACTGCTAGCACAGATACGCAGTATTTT. Residues: CASRAGTASTDTQYF.

The chain combines TRBV30 with TRBJ2-7; maybe TRBD2 (5 bases). Germline V gene lookup returns CDR1 GTSNPN and CDR2 SVGIG (reference sequence). This CDR3 contains 11 residues. Trimming shortened V by 2 bases and J by 4 bases, and 6 bases separated the two germline ends. The CDR3 sequence: CAWSSGYEQYF. The CDR3 DNA reads TGTGCCTGGAGTTCGGGATACGAGCAGTACTTC.

The chain has TRBV12-5 and TRBJ1-3, with D unclear. Trimming left V 6 bases short and J 4 bases short, with 10 bases between. Germline V CDR1 and CDR2: LGHNT, FRNRAP. The CDR3 runs to 13 residues. This CDR3 reads CASGSDPGNTIYF. In nucleotides, the CDR3 is TGTGCTAGTGGGTCCGATCCGGGAAACACCATATATTTT.

The rearrangement uses TRBV4-2 and TRBJ1-2; D not resolved. This CDR3 is 13 amino acids long. The ends were cut back, 0 bases at V and 2 bases at J, with 4 bases in the middle. The V gene's germline CDR1 is LGHNA and CDR2 YNFKEQ. The CDR3 loop reads CASSQDQNYGYTF. CDR3 coding DNA: TGTGCCAGCAGCCAAGACCAGAACTATGGCTACACCTTC.

The chain joins TRBV11-1 to TRBJ2-2, with 13 bases that match TRBD2. Germline V gives CDR1 SGHAT, CDR2 FQDESV (reference sequence). V lost 6 bases to trimming and J lost 6 bases; unmatched junction nucleotides: 1. The CDR3 loop spans 14 amino acids. The CDR3 sequence is CASRTSGRAGELFF. DNA for the CDR3: TGTGCCAGCAGAACTAGCGGGAGGGCCGGGGAGCTGTTTTTT.

This clone came up a few times. The rearrangement links TRBV10-3 to TRBJ1-5, with TRBD1 identical over 8 bases. Germline V gene lookup returns CDR1 ENHRY and CDR2 SYGVKD. V lost 6 bases to trimming and J lost 7 bases; unmatched junction nucleotides: 5. This CDR3 has 13 amino acids. This chain's CDR3 is CAISQGAEQPQHF. In DNA, the CDR3 is TGTGCCATCAGCCAGGGGGCCGAGCAGCCCCAGCATTTT.

The chain has TRBV5-6 and TRBJ2-1; a weak D match, TRBD2 (5 bases). Trimming took off 0 bases at V and 6 bases at J, with 13 bases between the two ends. The CDR3 spans 15 residues. The germline CDR1 and CDR2 sequences are SGHDT and YYEEEE. CDR3 sequence: CASSLAGGGSNEQFF. The CDR3 DNA reads as TGTGCCAGCAGCTTGGCGGGTGGAGGTAGCAATGAGCAGTTCTTC.

J is TRBJ2-1 and V is TRBV5-1; D is unresolved. Per the germline V gene, CDR1 is SGHRS and CDR2 is YFSETQ. The CDR3 has 15 amino acids. Trimming cost V 2 bases and J 8 bases, with 17 bases left between them. CDR3 amino acids: CASSFRTPKYDEQFF. CDR3 nucleotides: TGCGCCAGCAGCTTCCGGACCCCTAAATACGATGAGCAGTTCTTC.

The gene calls are TRBV6-1 and TRBJ1-1; 8 nucleotides line up with TRBD1. This CDR3 comprises 15 residues. The junction had 5 bases not matched to a gene; V was cut back by 4 bases and J by 1 base. Germline V gene data show CDR1 as MNHNS and CDR2 as SASEGT. This chain's CDR3 is CASSGGTGGNTEAFF. DNA of the CDR3: TGTGCCAGCAGTGGAGGTACAGGGGGGAACACTGAAGCTTTCTTT.

The chain joins TRBV6-5 to TRBJ2-7; 7 bases align to TRBD1. The length of the CDR3 is 15 residues. The V gene end was trimmed by 5 bases and the J gene end by 0 bases; junction bases not matched to a gene: 7. Germline CDR1 MNHEY, CDR2 SVGAGI. For the CDR3, the DNA is TGTGCCAGCAGTGGGGGACAGCGAAACTCCTACGAGCAGTACTTC. Translated: CASSGGQRNSYEQYF.

This rearrangement joins TRBV19 to TRBJ2-1; 7 positions match TRBD1. This CDR3 is built from 15 residues. Germline V CDR1 and CDR2: LNHDA, SQIVND (reference sequence). The trim removed 4 bases at V and 4 bases at J, leaving 7 bases unmatched. The CDR3: CASSTQGIPYNEQFF. The CDR3 nucleotides are TGTGCCAGTAGTACACAGGGGATCCCTTACAATGAGCAGTTCTTC.

The genes are TRBV29-1 and TRBJ2-7; possibly TRBD1 for D (5 bases). Germline CDR1 and CDR2: SQVTM and ANQGSEA. Trimming took off 5 bases at V and 1 base at J, with 9 bases between the two ends. This CDR3 is built from 12 residues. CDR3: CSVKGPSYEQYF. The CDR3 region has the DNA TGCAGCGTTAAGGGGCCATCCTACGAGCAGTACTTC.

V is TRBV6-1 and J is TRBJ1-5; D is undetermined. Trimming shortened V by 3 bases and J by 2 bases, and 8 bases separated the two germline ends. Germline V gene sequence: CDR1 MNHNS, CDR2 SASEGT. There are 14 residues in the CDR3. Here the CDR3 DNA reads TGTGCCAGCAGTGAGGGAATAGGCAATCAGCCCCAGCATTTT. Amino acids: CASSEGIGNQPQHF.

This chain links TRBV5-4 with TRBJ2-4; D remains ambiguous. The CDR3 runs 15 residues. CDR1 and CDR2 from the germline V gene are SGHNT and YYREEE (reference sequence). V lost 0 bases to trimming and J lost 5 bases, with 12 bases between them. The CDR3 DNA sequence: TGTGCCAGCAGCTTGGGCAATCCTAACCAAAACATTCAGTACTTC. Protein product: CASSLGNPNQNIQYF.

This clone was detected a few times. The chain recombines TRBV7-9 with TRBJ2-3; 8 bases fit TRBD1. V lost 5 bases to trimming and J lost 5 bases; unmatched junction nucleotides: 6. This CDR3 is built from 14 residues. Per germline, CDR1 SEHNR and CDR2 FQNEAQ (reference sequence). CDR3 residues: CASSREQGGDTQYF. The CDR3 DNA reads as TGTGCCAGCAGCCGAGAACAGGGGGGAGATACGCAGTATTTT.

About this clone itself: One end of the junction does not line up with germline, which may come from a read error. The J gene is TRBJ2-3, the V gene TRBV13; possibly TRBD2 for D (6 bases). The CDR3 is 15 amino acids. Germline V gene data show CDR1 as PRHDT and CDR2 as FYEKMQ (reference sequence). The chain's CDR3 is CASSVGGGAGDTQYF. CDR3 in DNA: TGTGCCAGCAGCGTAGGTGGCGGGGCGGGAGATACGCAGTATTTT.

J is TRBJ2-7 and V is TRBV4-1; 8 nucleotides match TRBD2. CDR3 size: 16 residues. Germline V CDR1 and CDR2: MGHRA, YSYEKL. V lost 0 bases and J lost 4; bases outside the gene matches: 8. CDR3 nucleotides: TGCGCCAGCAGCCAAGATGGAAGCGGGAGTTTATACGAGCAGTACTTC. This codes for CASSQDGSGSLYEQYF.